These 24 T cell receptor beta chains were sequenced from one sample in a study of blood T cell repertoires in COVID-19. Only in-frame clones appear in the TCRdb table, and some are missing; sequencing was by immunoSEQ multiplex PCR. The sample contains 15,000 to 20,000 clones, about three quarters of which appear only once. The sample consisted of peripheral blood. The receptors come from a man aged 55 to 69 with acute or convalescent COVID-19.

This chain links TRBV7-2 with TRBJ1-2; weak D call: TRBD1 (5 bases). The CDR3 length is 13 residues. The V and J ends lost 1 base and 5 bases respectively, with 8 bases between them. Germline loops: CDR1 SGHTA, CDR2 FQGNSA. This CDR3 reads CASSLDRGYGYTF. The CDR3 region has the DNA TGTGCCAGCAGCTTAGACCGGGGGTATGGCTACACCTTC.

This chain connects TRBV10-3 to TRBJ1-1; no clear D gene. The CDR3 runs 12 residues. V was cut by 3 bases and J by 10 bases, with 12 bases left in between. Per germline, CDR1 ENHRY and CDR2 SYGVKD. CDR3 residues: CAISESWSGAFF. As DNA, the CDR3 is TGTGCCATCAGTGAATCTTGGAGCGGAGCTTTCTTT.

The table lists this clone with a few counts. The gene calls are TRBV6-4 and TRBJ2-7, with D hard to call. The germline gives CDR1 MRHNA, CDR2 SNTAGT. The CDR3 sequence is 14 residues long. Deletions cut 5 bases from V and 3 bases from J, with 14 bases between. The CDR3 loop reads CASSPLRKNYEQYF. In DNA form, the CDR3 reads TGTGCCAGCAGTCCGCTTAGAAAAAACTACGAGCAGTACTTC.

The V call is TRBV5-1, the J call TRBJ2-5, with D hard to call. With 1 base removed from V and 4 bases from J, the gap between germline ends came to 11 bases. The germline CDR1 and CDR2 sequences are SGHRS and YFSETQ. CDR3 length: 14 residues. The CDR3 DNA follows: TGCGCCAGCAGCTTGTGGGCCCTACGAGAGACCCAGTACTTC. It translates to CASSLWALRETQYF.

The chain couples TRBV11-2 to TRBJ1-3; 7 positions match TRBD1. The CDR3 consists of 16 residues. Trimming at V came to 5 bases and at J to 2 bases, leaving 9 bases not matched to a gene. Germline loops: CDR1 SGHAT, CDR2 FQNNGV. The CDR3 spells CASSPGQAGAGNTIYF. Written as DNA, the CDR3 is TGTGCCAGCAGCCCCGGACAGGCAGGGGCTGGAAACACCATATATTTT.

The gene calls are TRBV11-1 and TRBJ1-2, with D hard to call. V gave up 5 bases and J gave up 4 bases, with 8 bases separating them. Germline V gene lookup returns CDR1 SGHAT and CDR2 FQDESV (reference sequence). The CDR3 covers 12 residues. This chain's CDR3 is CASSVRGYGYTF. In DNA form, the CDR3 reads TGTGCCAGCAGCGTCCGGGGCTATGGCTACACCTTC.

This chain joins TRBV5-4 and TRBJ1-6; no definite D call. CDR1 SGHNT and CDR2 YYREEE come from the germline V gene (reference sequence). CDR3 length: 16 amino acids. V lost 0 bases and J lost 9, with 16 bases in between. This CDR3 reads CASSLAVTSIGSPLHF. The DNA of the CDR3 is TGTGCCAGCAGCTTGGCCGTTACCTCGATCGGTTCACCCCTCCACTTT.

The sample holds a few counts of this clone. The J gene is TRBJ2-7, the V gene TRBV5-1, with 10 bases fitting TRBD1. The V and J ends lost 0 bases and 7 bases, in that order; junction bases with no gene match: 10. Per germline, CDR1 SGHRS and CDR2 YFSETQ. The CDR3 is 16 residues long. CDR3: CASSLEGGTGVWEQYF. For the CDR3, the DNA is TGCGCCAGCAGCTTGGAAGGAGGGACAGGGGTTTGGGAGCAGTACTTC.

The chain couples TRBV10-3 to TRBJ1-1; 7 bases are a match to TRBD1. Germline-derived CDR1 and CDR2 are ENHRY and SYGVKD. The V segment lost 6 bases and the J segment 5 bases; nucleotides outside the gene matches: 12. The CDR3 covers 15 residues. This CDR3 reads CAISPDRDKGTEAFF. CDR3 coding DNA: TGTGCCATCAGCCCCGACAGGGATAAAGGTACTGAAGCTTTCTTT.

This clone has only a few counts. V is TRBV5-1 and J is TRBJ1-6; a possible D gene is TRBD1 (5 bases). Germline V gene sequence: CDR1 SGHRS, CDR2 YFSETQ. V lost 5 bases to trimming and J lost 8 bases, with 11 bases between them. This CDR3 region has 13 residues. The CDR3 is CASRSDSYSPLHF. CDR3 in DNA: TGCGCCAGCAGGTCCGACAGCTATTCACCCCTCCACTTT. Supplemented by reference TRBV5-1 and TRBJ1-6, the full variable domain reads KAGVTQTPRYLIKTRGQQVTLSCSPISGHRSVSWYQQTPGQGLQFLFEYFSETQRNKGNFPGRFSGRQFSNSRSEMNVSTLELGDSALYLCASRSDSYSPLHFGNGTRLTVT.

The rearrangement uses TRBV10-3 and TRBJ2-7; TRBD1 matches 9 bases. This CDR3 is 13 amino acids long. The V gene end was trimmed by 10 bases and the J gene end by 1 base; junction bases not matched to a gene: 5. CDR1 and CDR2 from the germline V gene are ENHRY and SYGVKD. This chain's CDR3 is CATTGTGSYEQYF. In DNA form, the CDR3 reads TGTGCCACCACCGGGACAGGGTCCTACGAGCAGTACTTC.

The chain uses TRBV13 and TRBJ2-5, with D tentatively TRBD2 (7 bases). CDR1 is PRHDT, CDR2 FYEKMQ, per germline (reference sequence). V was clipped by 5 bases and J by 2 bases, with 15 bases between them. The CDR3 has 15 residues. The DNA for the CDR3 is TGTGCCAGCAGCATCCGGGGGGCGGGGCAAGAGACCCAGTACTTC. This gives the protein CASSIRGAGQETQYF.

This clone was found a few times. The V call is TRBV6-6, the J call TRBJ1-5, with D possibly being TRBD1 (6 bases). The CDR3 is made up of 15 amino acids. Deletions cut 6 bases from V and 0 bases from J, with 12 bases between. Germline CDR1 is MNHNY and CDR2 is SVGAGI (reference sequence). The CDR3 bases are TGTGCCAGCAGCTTGACAGGTTATAGCAATCAGCCCCAGCATTTT. As protein: CASSLTGYSNQPQHF.

The CDR3 sequence is CASSTRGQGDTEAFF. The CDR3 DNA is TGTGCCAGCAGCACCCGGGGACAGGGGGACACTGAAGCTTTCTTT. V gene TRBV28 combines with J gene TRBJ1-1; TRBD1 matches 11 bases. Germline V gene sequence: CDR1 MDHEN, CDR2 SYDVKM. V lost 6 bases to trimming and J lost 3 bases; unmatched junction nucleotides: 6. There are 15 residues in the CDR3.

This sequence joins TRBV6-5 and TRBJ2-7; D might be TRBD2 (6 bases). Between the trimmed V and J ends, which lost 8 bases and 7 bases, there was a span of 12 bases. CDR3 length: 11 residues. CDR1 and CDR2 (germline): MNHEY, SVGAGI. CDR3 in amino acids: CASGTGVEQYF. The CDR3 DNA reads as TGTGCCAGCGGGACGGGGGTAGAGCAGTACTTC.

This chain links TRBV5-4 with TRBJ1-3; TRBD1 matches at 7 bases. The CDR3 is made up of 18 amino acids. The junction had 12 bases not matched to a gene; V was cut back by 3 bases and J by 0 bases. Germline assignment: CDR1 SGHNT and CDR2 YYREEE (reference sequence). The CDR3 spells CASSWESRQGLSGNTIYF. CDR3 in DNA: TGTGCCAGCAGCTGGGAGAGCCGACAGGGCCTCTCTGGAAACACCATATATTTT.

The chain links TRBV27 to TRBJ1-1; no definite D call. This CDR3 spans 11 amino acids. The germline gives CDR1 MNHEY, CDR2 SMNVEV (reference sequence). The CDR3 coding sequence is TGTGTGACCAGCGGGAACACTGAAGCTTTCTTT. Translated: CVTSGNTEAFF.

This rearrangement joins TRBV12-3 or TRBV12-4 to TRBJ1-1, with 7 bases identical to TRBD1. This CDR3 has 13 amino acids. V lost 5 bases and J lost 5; bases outside the gene matches: 5. The CDR3 nucleotides read TGTGCCAGCAGTAGACAGGGAATAACTGAAGCTTTCTTT. Its translation is CASSRQGITEAFF.

The chain joins TRBV12-3 or TRBV12-4 to TRBJ2-3, with a weak D call TRBD2 (6 bases). V lost 4 bases and J lost 6, with 11 bases in between. This CDR3 comprises 13 residues. The CDR3 loop is CASSSSAGDTQYF. CDR3 nucleotide sequence: TGTGCCAGCAGTTCTAGCGCCGGGGATACGCAGTATTTT.

The rearrangement joins TRBV30 to TRBJ2-5; D is undetermined. Trimming shortened V by 0 bases and J by 2 bases, and 7 bases separated the two germline ends. Germline V gene sequence: CDR1 GTSNPN, CDR2 SVGIG (reference sequence). The CDR3 is made up of 13 amino acids. The CDR3 reads CAWSVRTQETQYF. The CDR3 DNA reads TGTGCCTGGAGTGTAAGAACACAAGAGACCCAGTACTTC.

V usage is TRBV6-1 and J usage is TRBJ1-2, with TRBD1 identical over 9 bases. The junction had 10 bases not matched to a gene; V was cut back by 1 base and J by 4 bases. Germline loops: CDR1 MNHNS, CDR2 SASEGT. The CDR3 consists of 17 residues. In nucleotides, the CDR3 is TGTGCCAGCAGTGAAGTCTCTTCGGGACAGGGATTCTATGGCTACACCTTC. The encoded protein is CASSEVSSGQGFYGYTF.

The table lists this clone with a few counts. The chain has TRBV5-8 and TRBJ1-3; D unclear. The CDR3 runs to 13 residues. From germline, CDR1 is SGHTS and CDR2 YDEGEE. V dropped 0 bases and J dropped 4 bases, with 5 bases sitting between them. As DNA, the CDR3 is TGTGCCAGCAGCTTGGGGCCCGGAAACACCATATATTTT. Amino acid sequence: CASSLGPGNTIYF.

There are a few counts of this clone. The rearrangement links TRBV5-4 to TRBJ2-3, with 7 bases that match TRBD2. After removal of 3 bases from V and 4 bases from J, the junction contained 8 bases not matched to a gene. This CDR3 region has 15 residues. Germline V gene data show CDR1 as SGHNT and CDR2 as YYREEE (reference sequence). Here the CDR3 reads CASSSPGGRSDTQYF. The CDR3 bases are TGTGCCAGCAGCTCACCGGGGGGACGGTCAGATACGCAGTATTTT. The entire variable domain, with the rest obtained from reference TRBV5-4 and TRBJ2-3, is as follows: ETGVTQSPTHLIKTRGQQVTLRCSSQSGHNTVSWYQQALGQGPQFIFQYYREEENGRGNFPPRFSGLQFPNYSSELNVNALELDDSALYLCASSSPGGRSDTQYFGPGTRLTVL.

The rearrangement uses TRBV28 and TRBJ2-1, with 8 bases identical to TRBD1. The CDR3 length is 14 residues. The V and J ends lost 2 bases and 12 bases, in that order; junction bases with no gene match: 9. CDR1 and CDR2 (germline): MDHEN, SYDVKM. CDR3 nucleotides: TGTGCCAGCAGTTTACCCCAAATACAGGGGGTGCAGTTCTTC. Translation: CASSLPQIQGVQFF.